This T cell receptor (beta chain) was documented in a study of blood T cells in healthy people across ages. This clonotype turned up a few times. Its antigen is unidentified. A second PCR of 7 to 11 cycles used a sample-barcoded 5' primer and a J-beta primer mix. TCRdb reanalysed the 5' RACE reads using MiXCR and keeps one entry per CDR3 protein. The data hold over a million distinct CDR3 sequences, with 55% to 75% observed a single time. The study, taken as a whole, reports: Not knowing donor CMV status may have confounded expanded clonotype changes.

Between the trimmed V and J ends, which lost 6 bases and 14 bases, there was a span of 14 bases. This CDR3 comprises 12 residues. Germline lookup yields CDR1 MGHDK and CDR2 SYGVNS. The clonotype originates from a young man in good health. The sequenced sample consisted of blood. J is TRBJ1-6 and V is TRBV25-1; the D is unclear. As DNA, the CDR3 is TGTGCCAGCAGCCCGGGAGTAGCAGCCCTCCACTTT. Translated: CASSPGVAALHF.